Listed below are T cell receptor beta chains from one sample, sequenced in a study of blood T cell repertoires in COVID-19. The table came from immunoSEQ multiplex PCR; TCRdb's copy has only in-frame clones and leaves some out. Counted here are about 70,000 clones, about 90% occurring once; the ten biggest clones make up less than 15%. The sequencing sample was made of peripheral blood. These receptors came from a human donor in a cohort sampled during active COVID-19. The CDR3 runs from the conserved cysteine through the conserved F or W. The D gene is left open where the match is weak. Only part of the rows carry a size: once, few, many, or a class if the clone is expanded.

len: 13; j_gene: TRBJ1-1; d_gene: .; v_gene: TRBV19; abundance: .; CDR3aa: CASSWGYPPEAFF; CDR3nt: TGTGCCAGTAGTTGGGGCTACCCTCCTGAAGCTTTCTTT
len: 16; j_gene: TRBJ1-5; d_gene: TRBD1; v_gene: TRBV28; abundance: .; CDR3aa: CANQGRQGNSNQPQHF; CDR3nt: TGTGCCAACCAAGGGAGACAGGGAAATAGCAATCAGCCCCAGCATTTT
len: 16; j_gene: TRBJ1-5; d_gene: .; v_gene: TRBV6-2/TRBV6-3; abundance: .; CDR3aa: CASSLGAGYGNQPQHF; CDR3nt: TGTGCCAGCAGTTTGGGGGCAGGGTACGGCAATCAGCCCCAGCATTTT
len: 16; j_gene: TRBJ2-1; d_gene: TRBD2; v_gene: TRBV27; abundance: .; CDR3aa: CASSLTSGGEVNEQFF; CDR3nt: TGTGCCAGCAGTTTAACTAGCGGGGGGGAAGTTAATGAGCAGTTCTTC
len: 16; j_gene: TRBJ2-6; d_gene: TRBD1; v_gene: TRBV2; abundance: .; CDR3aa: CASSTQGARGANVLTF; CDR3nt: TGTGCCAGCAGTACCCAGGGGGCGCGAGGGGCCAACGTCCTGACTTTC
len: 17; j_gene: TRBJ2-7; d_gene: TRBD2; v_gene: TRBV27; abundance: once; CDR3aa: CASSFGGAGAGAYEQYF; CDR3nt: TGTGCCAGCAGTTTTGGGGGAGCGGGGGCGGGGGCCTACGAGCAGTACTTC
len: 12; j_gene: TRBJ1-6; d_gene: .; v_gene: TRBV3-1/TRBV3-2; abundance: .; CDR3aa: CASSLRNSPLHF; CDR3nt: TGTGCCAGCAGCCTCCGGAATTCACCCCTCCACTTT
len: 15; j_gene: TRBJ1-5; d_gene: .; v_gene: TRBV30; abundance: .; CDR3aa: CAWSRRHGGNQPQHF; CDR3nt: TGTGCCTGGAGCAGGCGTCACGGGGGCAATCAGCCCCAGCATTTT
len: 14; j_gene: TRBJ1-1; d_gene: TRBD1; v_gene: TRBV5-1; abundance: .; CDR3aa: CASSSGQEFAEAFF; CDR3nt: TGCGCCAGCAGCTCCGGACAGGAGTTTGCTGAAGCTTTCTTT
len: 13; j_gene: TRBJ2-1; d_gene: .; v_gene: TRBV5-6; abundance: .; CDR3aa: CASSWGTFYEQFF; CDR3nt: TGTGCCAGCAGCTGGGGGACTTTTTATGAGCAGTTCTTC
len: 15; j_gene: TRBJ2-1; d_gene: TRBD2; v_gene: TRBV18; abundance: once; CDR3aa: CASSRGVGLYNEQFF; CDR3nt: TGTGCCAGCTCCCGGGGGGTCGGCCTTTACAATGAGCAGTTCTTC
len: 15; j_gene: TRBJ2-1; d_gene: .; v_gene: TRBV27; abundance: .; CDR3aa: CASSLLDGGIYEQFF; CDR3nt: TGTGCCAGCAGTTTATTAGACGGGGGAATATATGAGCAGTTCTTC
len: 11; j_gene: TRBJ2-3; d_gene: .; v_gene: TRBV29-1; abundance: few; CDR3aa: CSAADWDTQYF; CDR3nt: TGCAGCGCCGCCGACTGGGATACGCAGTATTTT
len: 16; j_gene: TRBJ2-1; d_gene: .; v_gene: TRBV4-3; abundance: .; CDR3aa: CASSRPTGSSYNEQFF; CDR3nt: TGCGCCAGCAGCCGCCCCACAGGGAGCTCCTACAATGAGCAGTTCTTC
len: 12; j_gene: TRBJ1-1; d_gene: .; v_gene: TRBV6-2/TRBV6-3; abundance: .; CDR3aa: CASSVRGGHAFF; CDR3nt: TGTGCCAGCAGCGTACGAGGAGGGCATGCTTTCTTT
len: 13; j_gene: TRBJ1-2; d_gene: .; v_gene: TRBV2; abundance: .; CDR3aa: CASSELGQSGYTF; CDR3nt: TGTGCCAGCAGTGAACTGGGACAAAGTGGCTACACCTTC
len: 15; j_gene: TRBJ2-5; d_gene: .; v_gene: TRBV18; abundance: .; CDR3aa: CASSPGRAGEETQYF; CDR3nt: TGTGCCAGCTCACCCGGGCGGGCAGGGGAAGAGACCCAGTACTTC
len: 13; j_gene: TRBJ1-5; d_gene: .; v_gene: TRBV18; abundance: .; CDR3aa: CASSPGQRQPQHF; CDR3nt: TGTGCCAGCTCACCGGGACAACGGCAGCCCCAGCATTTT
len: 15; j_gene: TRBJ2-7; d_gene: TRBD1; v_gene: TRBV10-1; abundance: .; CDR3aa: CASTRRGQGNYEQYF; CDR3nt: TGCGCCAGCACCCGAAGGGGACAGGGGAACTACGAGCAGTACTTC
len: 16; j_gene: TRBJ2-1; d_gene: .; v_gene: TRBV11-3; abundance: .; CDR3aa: CASSRGEGSSYNEQFF; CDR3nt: TGTGCCAGCAGCCGGGGAGAGGGCAGCTCCTACAATGAGCAGTTCTTC
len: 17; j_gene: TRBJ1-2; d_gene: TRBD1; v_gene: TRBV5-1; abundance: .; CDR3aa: CASSLGGTDPPNYGYTF; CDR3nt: TGCGCCAGCAGCTTGGGAGGGACAGACCCTCCTAACTATGGCTACACCTTC
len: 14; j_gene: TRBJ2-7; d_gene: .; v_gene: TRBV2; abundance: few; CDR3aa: CASSERRGPYEQYF; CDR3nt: TGTGCCAGCAGTGAGAGGAGGGGGCCCTACGAGCAGTACTTC
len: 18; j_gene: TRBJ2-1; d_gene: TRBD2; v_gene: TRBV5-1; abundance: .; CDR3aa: CASSLGGTSGGRGNEQFF; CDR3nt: TGCGCCAGCAGCTTGGGTGGGACTAGCGGGGGGCGAGGCAATGAGCAGTTCTTC
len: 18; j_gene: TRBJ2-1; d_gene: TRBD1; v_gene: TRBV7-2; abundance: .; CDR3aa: CASSLVIGRDRVNNEQFF; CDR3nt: TGTGCCAGCAGCTTAGTTATCGGGCGGGACAGGGTGAACAATGAGCAGTTCTTC
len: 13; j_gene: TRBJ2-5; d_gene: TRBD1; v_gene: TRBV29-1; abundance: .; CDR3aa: CSVVQGAQETQYF; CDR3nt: TGCAGCGTTGTTCAGGGGGCGCAAGAGACCCAGTACTTC
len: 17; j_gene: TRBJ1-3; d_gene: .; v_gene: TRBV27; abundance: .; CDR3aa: CASSLPDSPGSGNTIYF; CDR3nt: TGTGCCAGCAGTTTGCCGGACAGCCCAGGTTCTGGAAACACCATATATTTT
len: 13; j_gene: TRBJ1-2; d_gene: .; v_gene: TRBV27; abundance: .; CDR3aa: CASSLQQGNGYTF; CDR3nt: TGTGCCAGCAGTTTGCAACAGGGAAATGGCTACACCTTC
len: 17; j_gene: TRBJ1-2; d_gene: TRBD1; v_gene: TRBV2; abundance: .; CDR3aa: CASSVRDSRPSNYGYTF; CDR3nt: TGTGCCAGCAGTGTCCGGGACAGCCGACCCTCTAACTATGGCTACACCTTC
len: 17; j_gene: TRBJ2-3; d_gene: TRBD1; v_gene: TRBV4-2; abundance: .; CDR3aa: CASSQDRAGTGGDTQYF; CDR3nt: TGTGCCAGCAGCCAAGATCGTGCCGGGACAGGGGGGGATACGCAGTATTTT
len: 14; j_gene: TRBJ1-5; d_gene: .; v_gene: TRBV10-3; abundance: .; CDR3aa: CAINQGGGNQPQHF; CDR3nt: TGTGCCATCAATCAGGGTGGAGGGAATCAGCCCCAGCATTTT
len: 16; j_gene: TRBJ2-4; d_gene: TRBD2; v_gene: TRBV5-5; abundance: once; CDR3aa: CASSYSGGLAKNIQYF; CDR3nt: TGTGCCAGCAGCTATAGCGGGGGGCTAGCCAAAAACATTCAGTACTTC
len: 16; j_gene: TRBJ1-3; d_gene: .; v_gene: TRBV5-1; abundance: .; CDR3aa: CASSLGGPNSGNTIYF; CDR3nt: TGCGCCAGCAGCCTCGGAGGTCCCAACTCTGGAAACACCATATATTTT
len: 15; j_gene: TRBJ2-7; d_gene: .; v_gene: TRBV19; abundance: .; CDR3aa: CASSIARGRAHEQYF; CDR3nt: TGTGCCAGTAGTATAGCGCGCGGCAGGGCCCACGAGCAGTACTTC
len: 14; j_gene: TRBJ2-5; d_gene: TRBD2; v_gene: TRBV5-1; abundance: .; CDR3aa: CASSRGGAEETQYF; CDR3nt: TGCGCCAGCAGCCGCGGGGGGGCCGAAGAGACCCAGTACTTC
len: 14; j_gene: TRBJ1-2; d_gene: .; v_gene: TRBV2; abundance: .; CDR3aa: CASSGETGPGGYTF; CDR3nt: TGTGCCAGCAGTGGGGAAACAGGGCCTGGGGGCTACACCTTC
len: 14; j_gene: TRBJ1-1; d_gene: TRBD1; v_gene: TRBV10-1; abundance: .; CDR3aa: CASTTGQAGGEAFF; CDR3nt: TGCGCCAGCACCACCGGACAGGCAGGCGGTGAAGCTTTCTTT
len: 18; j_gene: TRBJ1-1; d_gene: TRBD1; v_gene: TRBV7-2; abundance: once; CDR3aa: CASSLARTGWDLNTEAFF; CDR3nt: TGTGCCAGCAGCTTAGCCCGGACAGGTTGGGATTTGAACACTGAAGCTTTCTTT
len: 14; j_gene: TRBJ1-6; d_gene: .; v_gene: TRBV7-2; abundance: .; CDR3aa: CASSQGQYNSPLHF; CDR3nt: TGTGCCAGCAGCCAAGGACAGTACAATTCACCCCTCCACTTT
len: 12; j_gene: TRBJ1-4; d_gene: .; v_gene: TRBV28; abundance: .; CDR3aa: CATGEGGEKLFF; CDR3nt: TGTGCTACCGGGGAGGGTGGTGAAAAACTGTTTTTT
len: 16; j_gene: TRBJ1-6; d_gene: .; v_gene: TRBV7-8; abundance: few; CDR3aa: CASSSRPEANNSPLHF; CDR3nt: TGTGCCAGCAGCTCCCGACCCGAAGCGAATAATTCACCCCTCCACTTT
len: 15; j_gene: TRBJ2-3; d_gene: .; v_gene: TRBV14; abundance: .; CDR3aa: CASSPQGYITDTQYF; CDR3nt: TGTGCCAGCAGCCCCCAGGGGTATATCACAGATACGCAGTATTTT
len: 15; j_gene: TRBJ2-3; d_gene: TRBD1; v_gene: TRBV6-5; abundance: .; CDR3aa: CASSYVGQGTDTQYF; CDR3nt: TGTGCCAGCAGTTATGTAGGACAGGGCACAGATACGCAGTATTTT
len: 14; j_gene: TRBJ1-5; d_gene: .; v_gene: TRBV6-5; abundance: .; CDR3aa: CASSPTESNQPQHF; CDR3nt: TGTGCCAGCAGTCCCACAGAGAGCAATCAGCCCCAGCATTTT
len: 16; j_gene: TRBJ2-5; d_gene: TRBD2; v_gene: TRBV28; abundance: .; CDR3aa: CASSPSGRGGQETQYF; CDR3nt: TGTGCCAGCAGTCCCTCAGGGCGGGGGGGCCAAGAGACCCAGTACTTC
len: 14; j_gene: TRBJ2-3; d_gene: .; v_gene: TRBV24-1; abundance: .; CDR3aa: CATSDRRRGNTQYF; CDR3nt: TGTGCCACCAGTGATAGGCGTAGGGGAAATACGCAGTATTTT
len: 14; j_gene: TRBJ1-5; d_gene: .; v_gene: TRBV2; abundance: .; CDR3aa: CASSEAGTYQPQHF; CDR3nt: TGTGCCAGCAGTGAGGCAGGGACTTATCAGCCCCAGCATTTT
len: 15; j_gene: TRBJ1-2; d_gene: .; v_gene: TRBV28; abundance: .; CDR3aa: CASSPRGHLNYGYTF; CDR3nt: TGTGCCAGCAGCCCACGCGGACACCTTAACTATGGCTACACCTTC
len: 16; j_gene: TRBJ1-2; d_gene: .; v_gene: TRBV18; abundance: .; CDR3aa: CASSPLYGRINYGYTF; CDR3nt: TGTGCCAGCTCACCACTGTATGGCAGAATTAACTATGGCTACACCTTC
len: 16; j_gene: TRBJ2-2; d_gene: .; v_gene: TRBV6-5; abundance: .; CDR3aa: CASSYGGGRATGELFF; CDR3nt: TGTGCCAGCAGTTACGGTGGAGGGCGGGCCACCGGGGAGCTGTTTTTT
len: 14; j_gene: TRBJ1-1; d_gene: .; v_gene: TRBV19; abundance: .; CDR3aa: CASSIARYYTEAFF; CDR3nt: TGTGCCAGTAGTATAGCCCGATACTACACTGAAGCTTTCTTT
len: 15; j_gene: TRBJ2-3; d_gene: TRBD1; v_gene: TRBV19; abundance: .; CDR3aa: CASSVTGTGADTQYF; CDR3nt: TGTGCCAGTAGTGTAACCGGGACAGGGGCGGATACGCAGTATTTT
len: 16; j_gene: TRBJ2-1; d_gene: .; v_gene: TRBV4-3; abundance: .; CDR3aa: CASSQDRIFSYNEQFF; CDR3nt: TGCGCCAGCAGCCAAGACAGGATCTTCTCCTACAATGAGCAGTTCTTC
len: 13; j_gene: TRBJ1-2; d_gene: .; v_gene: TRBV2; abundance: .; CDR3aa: CASSADMAYGYTF; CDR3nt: TGTGCCAGCAGTGCCGACATGGCCTATGGCTACACCTTC
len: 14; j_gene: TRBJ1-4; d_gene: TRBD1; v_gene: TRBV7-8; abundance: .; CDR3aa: CASSPRDRGEKLFF; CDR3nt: TGTGCCAGCAGCCCCCGGGACAGAGGGGAAAAACTGTTTTTT
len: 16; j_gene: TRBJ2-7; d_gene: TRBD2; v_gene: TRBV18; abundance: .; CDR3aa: CASSPSSGGASYEQYF; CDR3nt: TGTGCCAGCTCACCATCGAGCGGGGGGGCTTCCTACGAGCAGTACTTC
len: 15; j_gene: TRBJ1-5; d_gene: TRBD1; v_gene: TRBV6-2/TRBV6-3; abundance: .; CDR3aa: CASSQRDRAGQPQHF; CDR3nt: TGTGCCAGCAGTCAGCGGGACAGGGCGGGTCAGCCCCAGCATTTT
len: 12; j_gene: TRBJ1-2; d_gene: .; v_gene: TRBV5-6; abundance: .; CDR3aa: CASSFQFGTGTF; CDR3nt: .